These T cell receptor beta chains were read from a single sample in a study of T cells in Graves' hyperthyroidism and ophthalmopathy. In TCRdb, the multiplex PCR reads were re-called with MiXCR into one record per CDR3 protein. The sample records some 760,000 distinct CDR3 sequences, approximately 15% being singletons. Input material: blood. These receptors were obtained from a woman between 18 and 29 years old with Graves' hyperthyroidism. CDR3s include the opening cysteine and the closing phenylalanine or tryptophan. The D gene is left open where the match is weak. The size entry is marked missing in some rows and otherwise reads once, few, many or a size class.

d_call	clone_size	v_call	j_call	cdr3_nt	cdr3_aa
NA	NA	TRBV20-1	TRBJ2-7	TGCAGTGCTAGAGATCCAACGGGGGCTTTCTACGAGCAGTACTTC	CSARDPTGAFYEQYF
TRBD2	many	TRBV24-1	TRBJ2-3	TGTGCCACCAGTGAACGGACTAGCGGGAGGAGCACAGATACGCAGTATTTT	CATSERTSGRSTDTQYF
NA	few	TRBV27	TRBJ2-1	TGTGCCAGCAGGGAGGATTCCTACGACAATGAGCAGTTCTTC	CASREDSYDNEQFF
TRBD2	many	TRBV7-2	TRBJ2-7	TGTGCCAGCAGCTTAGATTTAGCGGGGTTTACCTACGAGCAGTACTTC	CASSLDLAGFTYEQYF
NA	many	TRBV7-2	TRBJ2-3	TGTGCCAGCAGCTTGCGCGCGAATACGCAGTATTTT	CASSLRANTQYF
TRBD1	NA	TRBV27	TRBJ2-7	TGTGCCAGCAGTGGGACAGGGGCGCTTACCTACGAGCAGTACTTC	CASSGTGALTYEQYF
TRBD1	few	TRBV6-2/TRBV6-3	TRBJ1-2	TGTGCCAGCAGTTACTCCGGGACAGCCCTTTATGGCTACACCTTC	CASSYSGTALYGYTF
NA	many	TRBV2	TRBJ2-5	TGTGCCAGCAGTGATTGGGCGGGGACTTCGGGGGCCCAGTACTTC	CASSDWAGTSGAQYF
TRBD2	few	TRBV7-9	TRBJ2-7	TGTGCCAGCAGCCTGACTAGCGGGCCCGCCTACGAGCAGTACTTC	CASSLTSGPAYEQYF
NA	few	TRBV7-9	TRBJ1-1	TGTGCCAGCAGCTTAGGGGGGAACAGGCTGAACACTGAAGCTTTCTTT	CASSLGGNRLNTEAFF
TRBD2	NA	TRBV12-3/TRBV12-4	TRBJ2-3	TGTGCCAGCAGTTTTCATAGCGGGGTCACAGATACGCAGTATTTT	CASSFHSGVTDTQYF
TRBD1	NA	TRBV18	TRBJ2-3	TGTGCCAGCTCACCTCCGGGACAGGGGCGGACAGATACGCAGTATTTT	CASSPPGQGRTDTQYF
NA	many	TRBV28	TRBJ2-2	TGTGCCAGCAGTGGGAGCGAGGCTCGCGGCACCGGGGAGCTGTTTTTT	CASSGSEARGTGELFF
NA	NA	TRBV29-1	TRBJ2-4	TGCAGCGTTGAAGAGGGGCGGCAGGGCGACAAAAACATTCAGTACTTC	CSVEEGRQGDKNIQYF
TRBD1	NA	TRBV13	TRBJ1-4	TGTGCCAGCAGTCACAGGGGTTTGGGTGAAAAACTGTTTTTT	CASSHRGLGEKLFF
NA	NA	TRBV27	TRBJ1-1	TGTGCCAGCATGAGGGGAACGGTACAGATGAACACTGAAGCTTTCTTT	CASMRGTVQMNTEAFF
TRBD1	few	TRBV19	TRBJ1-6	TGTGCCAGTAGCCGGGACAGGGCGGGGGGATACTCACCCCAGCCATACTCACCCCTCCACTTT	CASSRDRAGGYSPQPYSPLHF
TRBD1	NA	TRBV20-1	TRBJ1-2	TGCAGTGCTAGGACAGGGGGAGAAGGCTACACCTTC	CSARTGGEGYTF
TRBD1	NA	TRBV6-2/TRBV6-3	TRBJ2-7	TGTGCCAGCAGTTACACAGCCTACAAGGGGGCCCACGAGCAGTACTTC	CASSYTAYKGAHEQYF
NA	many	TRBV2	TRBJ2-7	TGTGCCAGCAGTGAGTCGGAGAGCACCTACGAGCAGTACTTC	CASSESESTYEQYF
NA	few	TRBV6-1	TRBJ2-5	TGTGCCAGCAGTAGCCCCCCGGGCGGGCAGACCCAGTACTTC	CASSSPPGGQTQYF
TRBD2	few	TRBV3-1	TRBJ2-7	TGTGCCAGCAGCCGTAGCGGGAATTCCTACGAGCAGTACTTC	CASSRSGNSYEQYF
NA	few	TRBV20-1	TRBJ1-5	TGCAGTGCCGAATCGCCAGCGGGCAATCAGCCCCAGCATTTT	CSAESPAGNQPQHF
NA	few	TRBV6-1	TRBJ1-3	TGTGCCAGCAGTTCAACTAAGGACATTTGGGGATCTGGAAACACCATATATTTT	CASSSTKDIWGSGNTIYF
TRBD1	NA	TRBV19	TRBJ2-7	TGTGCCAGTAGTATGGCGAGACAGGGCCACGAGCAGTACTTC	CASSMARQGHEQYF
TRBD1	few	TRBV11-2	TRBJ2-5	TGTGCCAGCAGCTTAGGGGTCCTGCAGGGGGCTAAATCAAAGGAGACCCAGTACTTC	CASSLGVLQGAKSKETQYF
NA	NA	TRBV20-1	TRBJ1-2	TGCAGTGCTAGCCAGACAGCAAACTATGGCTACACCTTC	CSASQTANYGYTF